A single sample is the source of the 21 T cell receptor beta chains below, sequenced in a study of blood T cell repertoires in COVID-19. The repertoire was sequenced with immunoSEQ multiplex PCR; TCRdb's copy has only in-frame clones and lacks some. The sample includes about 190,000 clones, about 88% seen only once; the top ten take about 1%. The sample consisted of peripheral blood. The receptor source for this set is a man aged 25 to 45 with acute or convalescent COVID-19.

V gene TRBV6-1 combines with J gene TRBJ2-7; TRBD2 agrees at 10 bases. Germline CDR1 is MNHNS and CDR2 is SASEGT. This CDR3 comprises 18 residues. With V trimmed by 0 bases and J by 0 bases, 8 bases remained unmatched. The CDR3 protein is CASSEASPSGGASYEQYF. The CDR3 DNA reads TGTGCCAGCAGTGAAGCCTCTCCTAGCGGGGGAGCCTCCTACGAGCAGTACTTC.

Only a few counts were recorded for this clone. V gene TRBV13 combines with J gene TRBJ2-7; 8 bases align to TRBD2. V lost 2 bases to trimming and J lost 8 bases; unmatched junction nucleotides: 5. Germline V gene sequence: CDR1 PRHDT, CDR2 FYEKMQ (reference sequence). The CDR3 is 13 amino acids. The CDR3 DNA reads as TGTGCCAGCAGCTTATCACTAGCGGCGAAGCAGTACTTC. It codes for CASSLSLAAKQYF.

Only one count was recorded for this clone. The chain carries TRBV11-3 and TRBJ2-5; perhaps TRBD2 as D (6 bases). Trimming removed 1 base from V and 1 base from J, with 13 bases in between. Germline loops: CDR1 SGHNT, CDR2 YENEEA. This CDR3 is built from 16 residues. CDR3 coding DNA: TGTGCCAGCAGCTTAGGGCGCCGGGAGACCCAAGAGACCCAGTACTTC. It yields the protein CASSLGRRETQETQYF.

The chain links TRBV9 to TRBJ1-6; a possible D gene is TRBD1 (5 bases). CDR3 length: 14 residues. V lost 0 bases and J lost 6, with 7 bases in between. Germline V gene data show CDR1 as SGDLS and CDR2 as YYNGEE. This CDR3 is CASSVAGLNSPLHF. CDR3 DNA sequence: TGTGCCAGCAGCGTAGCAGGGCTTAATTCACCCCTCCACTTT.

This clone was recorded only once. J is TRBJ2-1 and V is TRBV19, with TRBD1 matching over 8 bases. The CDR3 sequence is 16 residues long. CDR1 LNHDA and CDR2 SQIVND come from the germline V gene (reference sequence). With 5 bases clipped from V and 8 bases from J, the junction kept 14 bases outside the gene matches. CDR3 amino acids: CASSLQWGTGDHEQFF. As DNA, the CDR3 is TGTGCCAGTAGTTTACAGTGGGGGACAGGTGATCATGAGCAGTTCTTC.

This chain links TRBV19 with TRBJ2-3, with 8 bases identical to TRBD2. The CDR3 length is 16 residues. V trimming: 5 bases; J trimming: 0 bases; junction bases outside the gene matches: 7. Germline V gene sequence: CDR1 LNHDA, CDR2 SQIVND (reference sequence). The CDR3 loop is CASSRIAGSSTDTQYF. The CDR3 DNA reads TGTGCCAGTAGTCGAATAGCGGGGAGCAGCACAGATACGCAGTATTTT.

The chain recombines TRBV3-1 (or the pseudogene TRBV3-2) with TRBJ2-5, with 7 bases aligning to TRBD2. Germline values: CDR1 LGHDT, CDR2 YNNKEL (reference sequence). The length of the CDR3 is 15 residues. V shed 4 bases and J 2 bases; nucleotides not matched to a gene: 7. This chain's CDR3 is CASSRRLAAQETQYF. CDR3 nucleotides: TGTGCCAGCAGCCGTCGACTAGCTGCACAAGAGACCCAGTACTTC.

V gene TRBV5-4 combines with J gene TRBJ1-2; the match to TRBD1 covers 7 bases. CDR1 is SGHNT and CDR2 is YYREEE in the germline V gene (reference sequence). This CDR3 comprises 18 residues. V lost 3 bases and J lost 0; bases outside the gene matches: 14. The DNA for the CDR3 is TGTGCCAGCAGCTACCGACCGGACAGGCCGAGTTCTAACTATGGCTACACCTTC. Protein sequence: CASSYRPDRPSSNYGYTF.

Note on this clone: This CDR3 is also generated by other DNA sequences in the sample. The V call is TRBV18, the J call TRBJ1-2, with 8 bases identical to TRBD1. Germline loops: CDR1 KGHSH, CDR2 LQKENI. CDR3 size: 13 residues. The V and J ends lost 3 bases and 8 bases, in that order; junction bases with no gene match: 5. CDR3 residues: CASSPTGGGGYTF. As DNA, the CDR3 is TGTGCCAGCTCACCCACAGGGGGAGGAGGCTACACCTTC.

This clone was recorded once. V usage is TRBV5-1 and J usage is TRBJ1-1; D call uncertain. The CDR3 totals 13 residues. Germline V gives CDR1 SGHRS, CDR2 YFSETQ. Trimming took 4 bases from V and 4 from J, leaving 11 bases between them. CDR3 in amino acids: CASSDAVGTEAFF. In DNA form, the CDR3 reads TGCGCCAGCAGCGATGCGGTGGGCACTGAAGCTTTCTTT.

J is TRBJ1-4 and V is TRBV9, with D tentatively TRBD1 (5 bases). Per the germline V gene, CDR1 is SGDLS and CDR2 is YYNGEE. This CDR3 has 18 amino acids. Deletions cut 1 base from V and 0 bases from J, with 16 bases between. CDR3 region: CASSVSIPQGATNEKLFF. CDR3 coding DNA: TGTGCCAGCAGCGTATCTATCCCTCAGGGCGCAACTAATGAAAAACTGTTTTTT.

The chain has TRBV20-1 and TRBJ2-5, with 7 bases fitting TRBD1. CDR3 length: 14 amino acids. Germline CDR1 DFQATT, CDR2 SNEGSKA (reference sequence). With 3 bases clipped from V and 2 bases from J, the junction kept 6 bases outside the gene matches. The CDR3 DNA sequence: TGCAGTGCTAGTCTAATGGGACAGCAAGAGACCCAGTACTTC. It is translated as CSASLMGQQETQYF.

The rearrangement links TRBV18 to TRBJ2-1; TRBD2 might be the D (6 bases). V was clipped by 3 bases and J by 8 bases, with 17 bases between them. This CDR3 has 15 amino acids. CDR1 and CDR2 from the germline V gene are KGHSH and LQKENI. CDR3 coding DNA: TGTGCCAGCTCACCGGAACTAGCTTGGAGGGATGAGCAGTTCTTC. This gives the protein CASSPELAWRDEQFF.

The CDR3, as DNA: TGTGCCAGCAGCCGCGGGACTAGTGAGCAGTTCTTC. Its translation: CASSRGTSEQFF. The J gene is TRBJ2-1, the V gene TRBV3-1 (or the pseudogene TRBV3-2); 8 bases agree with TRBD2. CDR3 length equals 12 residues. Looked up from germline, CDR1 is LGHDT and CDR2 is YNNKEL (reference sequence). The trim removed 4 bases at V and 9 bases at J, leaving 2 bases unmatched.

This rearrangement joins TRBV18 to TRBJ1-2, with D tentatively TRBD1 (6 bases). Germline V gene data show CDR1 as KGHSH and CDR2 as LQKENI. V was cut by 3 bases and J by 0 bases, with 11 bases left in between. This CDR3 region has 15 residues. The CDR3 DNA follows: TGTGCCAGCTCACCCACAGGGCTTTCTAACTATGGCTACACCTTC. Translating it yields CASSPTGLSNYGYTF.

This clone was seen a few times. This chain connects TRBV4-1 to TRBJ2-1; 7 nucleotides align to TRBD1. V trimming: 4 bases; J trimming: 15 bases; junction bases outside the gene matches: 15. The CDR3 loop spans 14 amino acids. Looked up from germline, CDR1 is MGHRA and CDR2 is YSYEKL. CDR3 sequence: CASSLQGMGMFPFF. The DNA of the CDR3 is TGCGCCAGCAGCCTACAGGGGATGGGAATGTTCCCGTTCTTC.

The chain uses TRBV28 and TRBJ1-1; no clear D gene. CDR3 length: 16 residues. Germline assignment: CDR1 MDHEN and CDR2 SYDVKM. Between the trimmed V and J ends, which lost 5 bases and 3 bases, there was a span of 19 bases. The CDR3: CASSPLPTNYDTEAFF. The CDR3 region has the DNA TGTGCCAGCAGTCCACTACCTACTAACTACGACACTGAAGCTTTCTTT.

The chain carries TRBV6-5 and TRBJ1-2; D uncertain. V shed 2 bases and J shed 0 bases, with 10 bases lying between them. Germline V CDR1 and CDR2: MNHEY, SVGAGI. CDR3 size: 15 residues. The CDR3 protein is CASSYGGGANYGYTF. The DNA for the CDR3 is TGTGCCAGCAGTTACGGCGGAGGAGCTAACTATGGCTACACCTTC.

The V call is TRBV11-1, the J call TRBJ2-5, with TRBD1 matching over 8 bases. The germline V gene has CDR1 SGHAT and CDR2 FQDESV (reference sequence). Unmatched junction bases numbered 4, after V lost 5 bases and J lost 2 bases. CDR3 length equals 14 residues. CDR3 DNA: TGTGCCAGCAGCCAACGGACAGGGCAAGAGACCCAGTACTTC. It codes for CASSQRTGQETQYF. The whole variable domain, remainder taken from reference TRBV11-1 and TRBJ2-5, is EAEVAQSPRYKITEKSQAVAFWCDPISGHATLYWYRQILGQGPELLVQFQDESVVDDSQLPKDRFSAERLKGVDSTLKIQPAELGDSAMYLCASSQRTGQETQYFGPGTRLLVL.

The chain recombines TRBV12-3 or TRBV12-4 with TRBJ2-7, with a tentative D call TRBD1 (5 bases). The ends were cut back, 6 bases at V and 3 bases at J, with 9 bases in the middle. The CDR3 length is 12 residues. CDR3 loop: CASRTEYYEQYF. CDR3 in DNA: TGTGCCAGCAGGACAGAGTACTACGAGCAGTACTTC.

This CDR3 is CASSAWASNQPQHF. The CDR3 nucleotides read TGTGCCAGCAGTGCATGGGCTAGCAATCAGCCCCAGCATTTT. The chain employs TRBV2 and TRBJ1-5; D is uncertain. V gave up 4 bases and J gave up 0 bases, with 7 bases separating them. From germline, CDR1 is SNHLY and CDR2 FYNNEI. This CDR3 has 14 amino acids.